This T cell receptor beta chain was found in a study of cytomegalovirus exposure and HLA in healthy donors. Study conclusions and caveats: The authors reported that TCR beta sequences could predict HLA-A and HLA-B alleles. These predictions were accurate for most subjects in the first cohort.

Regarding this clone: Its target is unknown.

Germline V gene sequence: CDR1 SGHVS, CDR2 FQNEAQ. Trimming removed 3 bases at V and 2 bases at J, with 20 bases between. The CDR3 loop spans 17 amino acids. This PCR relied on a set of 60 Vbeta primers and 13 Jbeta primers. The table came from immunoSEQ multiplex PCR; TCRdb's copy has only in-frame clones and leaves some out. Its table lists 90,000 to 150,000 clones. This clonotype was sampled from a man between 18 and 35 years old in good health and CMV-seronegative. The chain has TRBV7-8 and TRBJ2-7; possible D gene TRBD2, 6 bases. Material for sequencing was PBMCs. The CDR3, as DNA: TGTGCCAGCAGCTTGGGATCCTCTTTGGGGGGACCCTACGAGCAGTACTTC. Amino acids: CASSLGSSLGGPYEQYF.